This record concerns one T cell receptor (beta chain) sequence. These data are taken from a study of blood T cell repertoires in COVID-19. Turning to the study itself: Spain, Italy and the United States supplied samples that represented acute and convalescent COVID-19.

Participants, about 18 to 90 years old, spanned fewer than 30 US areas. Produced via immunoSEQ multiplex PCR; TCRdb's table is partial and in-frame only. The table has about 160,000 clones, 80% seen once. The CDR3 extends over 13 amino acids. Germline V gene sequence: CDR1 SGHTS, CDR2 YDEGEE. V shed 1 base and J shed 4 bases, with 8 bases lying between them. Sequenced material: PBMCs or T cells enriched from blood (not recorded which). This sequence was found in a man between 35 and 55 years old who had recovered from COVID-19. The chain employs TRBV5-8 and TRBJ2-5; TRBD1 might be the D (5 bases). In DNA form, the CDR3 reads TGTGCCAGCAGCTTGTACCAGGGAGAGACCCAGTACTTC. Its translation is CASSLYQGETQYF. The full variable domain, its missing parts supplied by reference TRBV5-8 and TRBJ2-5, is EAGVTQSPTHLIKTRGQQATLRCSPISGHTSVYWYQQALGLGLQFLLWYDEGEERNRGNFPPRFSGRQFPNYSSELNVNALELEDSALYLCASSLYQGETQYFGPGTRLLVL.